This T cell receptor beta chain was sequenced in a study of blood T cell repertoires in COVID-19. On the study more broadly: Italy, Spain and the United States were the sources of the convalescent and acute COVID-19 samples. From T cells, B-cell-depleted T cells, or PBMCs came the material, which was cDNA or gDNA.

This table comes from immunoSEQ multiplex PCR, and its TCRdb copy is limited to in-frame clones, with some not included. The table lists more than 300,000 clones, roughly 90% of them singletons, with 3.9% in the top ten. Germline assignment: CDR1 SGHTA and CDR2 FQGTGA. The CDR3 sequence is 16 residues long. V lost 5 bases and J lost 0, with 13 bases in between. Individuals aged roughly 18 to 95 years were recruited from approximately 22 US areas. Self-reported history from a screening survey and questionnaire set each donor's cohort. The V call is TRBV7-3, the J call TRBJ2-2; D may be TRBD1 (5 bases). The origin of this receptor is a woman aged 25-40 years who had been exposed to COVID-19. Sequenced input: PBMCs or T cells enriched from blood (not recorded which). CDR3 nucleotide sequence: TGTGCCAGCAGCCCGCAGGGTCCCGCGAACACCGGGGAGCTGTTTTTT. This codes for CASSPQGPANTGELFF.